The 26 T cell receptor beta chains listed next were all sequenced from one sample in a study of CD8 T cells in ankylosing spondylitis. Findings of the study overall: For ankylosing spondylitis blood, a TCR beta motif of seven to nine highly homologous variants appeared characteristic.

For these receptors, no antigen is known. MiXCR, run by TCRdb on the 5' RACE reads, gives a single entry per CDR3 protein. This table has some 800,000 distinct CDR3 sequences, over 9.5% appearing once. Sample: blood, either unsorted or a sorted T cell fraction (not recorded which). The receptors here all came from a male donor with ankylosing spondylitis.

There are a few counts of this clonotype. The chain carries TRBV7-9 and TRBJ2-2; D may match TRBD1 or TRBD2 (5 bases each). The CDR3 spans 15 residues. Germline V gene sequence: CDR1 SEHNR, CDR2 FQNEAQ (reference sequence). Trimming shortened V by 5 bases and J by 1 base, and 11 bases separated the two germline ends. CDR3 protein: CASSMIGGNTGELFF. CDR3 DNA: TGTGCCAGCAGCATGATTGGGGGGAACACCGGGGAGCTGTTTTTT.

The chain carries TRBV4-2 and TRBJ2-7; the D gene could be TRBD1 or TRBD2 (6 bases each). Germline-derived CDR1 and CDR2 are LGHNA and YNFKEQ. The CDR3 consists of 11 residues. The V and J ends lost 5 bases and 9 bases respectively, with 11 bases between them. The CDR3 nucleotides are TGTGCCAGCAGCTTCGGGGGCCGGCAGTACTTC. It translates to CASSFGGRQYF.

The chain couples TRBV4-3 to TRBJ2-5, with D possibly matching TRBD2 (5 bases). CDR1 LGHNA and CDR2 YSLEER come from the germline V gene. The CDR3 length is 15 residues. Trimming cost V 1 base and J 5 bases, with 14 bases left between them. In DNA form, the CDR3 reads TGCGCCAGCAGCCAAGGAGAGGGTGAGGCGGAGACCCAGTACTTC. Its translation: CASSQGEGEAETQYF.

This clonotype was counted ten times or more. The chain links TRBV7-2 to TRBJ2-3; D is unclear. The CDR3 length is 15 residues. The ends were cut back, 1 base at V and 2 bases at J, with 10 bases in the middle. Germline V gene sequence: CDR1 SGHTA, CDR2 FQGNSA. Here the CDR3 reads CASSLVGTTTDTQYF. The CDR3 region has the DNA TGTGCCAGCAGCTTAGTAGGCACAACCACAGATACGCAGTATTTT.

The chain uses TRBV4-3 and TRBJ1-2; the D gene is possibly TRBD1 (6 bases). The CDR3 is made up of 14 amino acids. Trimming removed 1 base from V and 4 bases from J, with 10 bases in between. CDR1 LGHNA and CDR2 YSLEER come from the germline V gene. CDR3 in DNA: TGCGCCAGCAGCCAAGTCGCCAGGGGCTATGGCTACACCTTC. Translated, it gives CASSQVARGYGYTF.

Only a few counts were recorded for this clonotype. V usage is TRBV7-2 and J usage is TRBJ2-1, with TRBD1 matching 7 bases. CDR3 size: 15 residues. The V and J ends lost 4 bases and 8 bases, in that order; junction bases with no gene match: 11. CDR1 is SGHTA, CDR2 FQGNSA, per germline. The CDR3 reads CASSYDRDGSYEQFF. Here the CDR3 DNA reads TGTGCCAGCAGCTATGACAGGGACGGGTCATATGAGCAGTTCTTC.

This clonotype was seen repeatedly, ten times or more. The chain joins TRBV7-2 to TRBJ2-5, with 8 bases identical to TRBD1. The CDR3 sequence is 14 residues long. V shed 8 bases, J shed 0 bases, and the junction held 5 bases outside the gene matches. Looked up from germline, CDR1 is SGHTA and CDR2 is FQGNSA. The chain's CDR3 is CASSWDRYQETQYF. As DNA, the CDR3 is TGTGCCAGCTCCTGGGACAGGTACCAAGAGACCCAGTACTTC.

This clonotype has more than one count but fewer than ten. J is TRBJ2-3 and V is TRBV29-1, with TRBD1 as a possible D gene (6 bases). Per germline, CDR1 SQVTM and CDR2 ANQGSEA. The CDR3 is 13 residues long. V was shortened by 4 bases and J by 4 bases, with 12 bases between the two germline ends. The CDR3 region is CSVGQGSADTQYF. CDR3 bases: TGCAGCGTTGGGCAGGGGAGCGCAGATACGCAGTATTTT.

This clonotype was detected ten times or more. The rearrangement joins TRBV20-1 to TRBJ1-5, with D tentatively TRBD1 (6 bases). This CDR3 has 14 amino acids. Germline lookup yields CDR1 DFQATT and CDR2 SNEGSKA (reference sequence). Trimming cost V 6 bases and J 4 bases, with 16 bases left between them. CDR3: CSALEGGPNQPQHF. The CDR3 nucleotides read TGCAGTGCCCTGGAGGGGGGGCCGAATCAGCCCCAGCATTTT.

The CDR3 DNA reads TGTGCCATCTCGAGGGGACAAACGAACACCGGGGAGCTGTTTTTT. This encodes CAISRGQTNTGELFF. The chain combines TRBV7-2 with TRBJ2-2, with D possibly being TRBD1 (6 bases). CDR3 length: 15 amino acids. The V gene lost 10 bases and the J gene lost 0 bases, with 15 bases spanning the gap. Germline-derived CDR1 and CDR2 are SGHTA and FQGNSA.

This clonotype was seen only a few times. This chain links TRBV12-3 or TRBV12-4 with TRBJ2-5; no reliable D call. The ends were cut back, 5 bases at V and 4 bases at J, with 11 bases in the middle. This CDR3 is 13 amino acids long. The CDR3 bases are TGTGCCAGCAGTACAGATATGGGAGAGACCCAGTACTTC. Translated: CASSTDMGETQYF.

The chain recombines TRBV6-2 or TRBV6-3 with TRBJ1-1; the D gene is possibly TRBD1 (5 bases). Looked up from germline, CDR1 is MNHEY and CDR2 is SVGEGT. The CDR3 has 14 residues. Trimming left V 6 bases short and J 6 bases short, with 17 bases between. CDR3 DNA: TGTGCCAGCAGACGGTTTCAGGGCGCTCCTGAAGCTTTCTTT. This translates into CASRRFQGAPEAFF.

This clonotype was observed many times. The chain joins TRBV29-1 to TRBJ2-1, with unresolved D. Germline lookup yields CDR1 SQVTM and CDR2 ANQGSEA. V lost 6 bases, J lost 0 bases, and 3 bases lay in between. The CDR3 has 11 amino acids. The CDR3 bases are TGCAGCGTCGCCTCCTACAATGAGCAGTTCTTC. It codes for CSVASYNEQFF.

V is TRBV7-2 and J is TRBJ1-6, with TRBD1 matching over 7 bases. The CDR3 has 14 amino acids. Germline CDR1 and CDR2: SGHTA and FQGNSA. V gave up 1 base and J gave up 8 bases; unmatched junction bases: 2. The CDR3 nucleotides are TGTGCCAGCAGCTTAGAGGGGGCGGATTCACCCCTCCACTTT. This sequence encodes CASSLEGADSPLHF.

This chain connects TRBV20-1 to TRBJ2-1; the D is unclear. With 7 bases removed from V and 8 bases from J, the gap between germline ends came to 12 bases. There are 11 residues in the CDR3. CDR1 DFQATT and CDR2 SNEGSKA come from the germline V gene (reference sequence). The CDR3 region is CSGASGHEQFF. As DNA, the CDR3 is TGCAGTGGCGCCTCGGGTCATGAGCAGTTCTTC.

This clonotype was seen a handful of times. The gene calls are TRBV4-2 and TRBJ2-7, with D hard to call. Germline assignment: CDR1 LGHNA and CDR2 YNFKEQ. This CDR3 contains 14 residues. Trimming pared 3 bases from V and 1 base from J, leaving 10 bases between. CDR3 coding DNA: TGTGCCAGCAGCCAGATGGGGTCTTCCTACGAGCAGTACTTC. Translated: CASSQMGSSYEQYF.

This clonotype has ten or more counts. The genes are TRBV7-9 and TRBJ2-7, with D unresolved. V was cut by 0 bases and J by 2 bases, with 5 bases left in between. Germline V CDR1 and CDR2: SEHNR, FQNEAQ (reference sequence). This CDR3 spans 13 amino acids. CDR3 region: CASSLAEPYEQYF. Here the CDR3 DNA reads TGTGCCAGCAGCTTAGCGGAACCCTACGAGCAGTACTTC.

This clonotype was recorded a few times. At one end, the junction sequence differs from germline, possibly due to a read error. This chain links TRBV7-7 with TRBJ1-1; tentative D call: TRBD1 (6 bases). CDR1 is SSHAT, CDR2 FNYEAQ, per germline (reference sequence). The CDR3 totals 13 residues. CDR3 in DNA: TGTGCTAGCAGCTCAGAGAGGGGGGCTGAAGCTTTCTTT. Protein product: CASSSERGAEAFF.

The CDR3 DNA reads TGCAGTGCTAGAGTGTTGGGACTAGCGGGTAAAACCAATGAGCAGTTCTTC. It codes for CSARVLGLAGKTNEQFF. The chain combines TRBV20-1 with TRBJ2-1; 12 bases are shared with TRBD2. Germline CDR1 DFQATT, CDR2 SNEGSKA (reference sequence). The CDR3 has 17 residues. After removal of 1 base from V and 6 bases from J, the junction contained 10 bases not matched to a gene.

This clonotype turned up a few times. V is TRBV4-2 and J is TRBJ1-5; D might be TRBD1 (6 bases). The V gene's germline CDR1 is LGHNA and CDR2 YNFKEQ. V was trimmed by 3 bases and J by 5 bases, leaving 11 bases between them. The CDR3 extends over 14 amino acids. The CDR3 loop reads CASSHTGSDQPQHF. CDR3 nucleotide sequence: TGTGCCAGCAGCCATACAGGGTCTGATCAGCCCCAGCATTTT.

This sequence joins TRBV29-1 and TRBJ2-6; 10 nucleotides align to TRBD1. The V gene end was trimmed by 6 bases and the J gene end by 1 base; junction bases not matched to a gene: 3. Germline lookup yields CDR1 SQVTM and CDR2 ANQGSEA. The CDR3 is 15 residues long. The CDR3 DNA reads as TGCAGCGTCAGACAGGGGGCGTCTGGGGCCAACGTCCTGACTTTC. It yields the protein CSVRQGASGANVLTF.

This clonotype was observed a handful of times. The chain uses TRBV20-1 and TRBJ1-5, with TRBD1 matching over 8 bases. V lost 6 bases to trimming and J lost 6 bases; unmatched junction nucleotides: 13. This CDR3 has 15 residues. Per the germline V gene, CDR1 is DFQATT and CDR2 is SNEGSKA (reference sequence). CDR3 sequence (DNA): TGCAGTGCCAATGGACAGGGCTGGAAAGGTCAGCCCCAGCATTTT. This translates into CSANGQGWKGQPQHF.

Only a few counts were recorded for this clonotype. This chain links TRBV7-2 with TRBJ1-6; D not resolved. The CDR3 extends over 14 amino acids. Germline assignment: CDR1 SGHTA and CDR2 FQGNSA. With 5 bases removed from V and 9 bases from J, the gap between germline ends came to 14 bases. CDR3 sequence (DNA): TGTGCCAGCAGCAGGGCCCGATTCCGTTCACCCCTCCACTTT. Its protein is CASSRARFRSPLHF.

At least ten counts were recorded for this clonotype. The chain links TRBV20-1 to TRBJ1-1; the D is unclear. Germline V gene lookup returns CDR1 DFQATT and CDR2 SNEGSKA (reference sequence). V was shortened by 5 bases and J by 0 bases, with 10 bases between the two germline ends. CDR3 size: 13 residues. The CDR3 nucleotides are TGCAGTGCTGGGTGGACGGTGAACACTGAAGCTTTCTTT. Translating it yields CSAGWTVNTEAFF.

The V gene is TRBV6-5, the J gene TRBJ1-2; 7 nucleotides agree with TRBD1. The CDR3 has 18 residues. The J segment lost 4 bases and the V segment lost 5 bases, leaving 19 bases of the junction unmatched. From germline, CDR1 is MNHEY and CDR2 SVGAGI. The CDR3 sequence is CASSHPGGGSLISYGYTF. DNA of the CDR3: TGTGCCAGCAGTCACCCAGGAGGGGGCAGCTTGATCTCCTATGGCTACACCTTC.

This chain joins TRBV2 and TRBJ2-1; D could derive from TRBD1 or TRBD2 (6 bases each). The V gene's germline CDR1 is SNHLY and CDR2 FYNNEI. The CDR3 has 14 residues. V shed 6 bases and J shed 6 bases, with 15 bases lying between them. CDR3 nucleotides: TGTGCCAGCAGACGAGGGGGGTTGGGCAATGAGCAGTTCTTC. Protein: CASRRGGLGNEQFF. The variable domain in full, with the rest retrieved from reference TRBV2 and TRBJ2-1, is EPEVTQTPSHQVTQMGQEVILRCVPISNHLYFYWYRQILGQKVEFLVSFYNNEISEKSEIFDDQFSVERPDGSNFTLKIRSTKLEDSAMYFCASRRGGLGNEQFFGPGTRLTVL.